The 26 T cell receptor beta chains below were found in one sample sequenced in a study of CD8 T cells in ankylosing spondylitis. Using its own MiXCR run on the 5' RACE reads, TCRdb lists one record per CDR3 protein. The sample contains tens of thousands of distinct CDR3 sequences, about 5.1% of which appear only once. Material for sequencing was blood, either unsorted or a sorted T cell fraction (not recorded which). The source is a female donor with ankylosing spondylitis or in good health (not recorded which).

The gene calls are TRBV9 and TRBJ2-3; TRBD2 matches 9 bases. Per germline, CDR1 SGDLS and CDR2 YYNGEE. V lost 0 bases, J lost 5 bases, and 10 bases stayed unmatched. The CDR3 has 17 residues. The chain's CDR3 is CASSVGGGAGGRDTQYF. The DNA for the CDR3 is TGTGCCAGCAGCGTAGGCGGGGGGGCTGGAGGAAGAGATACGCAGTATTTT.

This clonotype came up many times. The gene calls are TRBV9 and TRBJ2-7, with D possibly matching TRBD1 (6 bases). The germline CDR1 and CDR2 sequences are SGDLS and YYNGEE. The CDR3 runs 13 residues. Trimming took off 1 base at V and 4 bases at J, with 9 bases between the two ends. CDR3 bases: TGTGCCAGCAGCGTAAGGACAGATTACGAGCAGTACTTC. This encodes CASSVRTDYEQYF.

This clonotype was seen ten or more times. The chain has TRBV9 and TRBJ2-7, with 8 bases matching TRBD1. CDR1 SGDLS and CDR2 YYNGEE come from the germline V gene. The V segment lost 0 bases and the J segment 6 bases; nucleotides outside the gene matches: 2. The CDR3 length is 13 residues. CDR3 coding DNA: TGTGCCAGCAGCGTAGAGGACAGGGCCGAGCAGTACTTC. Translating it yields CASSVEDRAEQYF.

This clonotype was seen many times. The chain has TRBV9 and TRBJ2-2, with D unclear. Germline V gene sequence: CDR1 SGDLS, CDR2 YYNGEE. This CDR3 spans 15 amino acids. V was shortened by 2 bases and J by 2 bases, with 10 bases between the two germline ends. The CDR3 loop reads CASSVSLSNTGELFF. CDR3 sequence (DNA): TGTGCCAGCAGCGTGAGTCTGTCCAACACCGGGGAGCTGTTTTTT.

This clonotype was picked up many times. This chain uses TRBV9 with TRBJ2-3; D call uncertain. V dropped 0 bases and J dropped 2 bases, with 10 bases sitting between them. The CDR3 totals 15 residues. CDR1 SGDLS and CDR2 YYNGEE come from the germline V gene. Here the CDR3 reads CASSVASQPTDTQYF. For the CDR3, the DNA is TGTGCCAGCAGCGTAGCGTCACAGCCCACAGATACGCAGTATTTT.

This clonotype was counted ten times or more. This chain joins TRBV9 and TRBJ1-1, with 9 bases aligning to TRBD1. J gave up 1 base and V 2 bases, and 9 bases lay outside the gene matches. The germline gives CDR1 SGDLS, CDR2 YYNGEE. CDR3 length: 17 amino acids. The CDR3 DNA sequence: TGTGCCAGCAGCGTCAGCACAGGGGGCCAATGGAACACTGAAGCTTTCTTT. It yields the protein CASSVSTGGQWNTEAFF.

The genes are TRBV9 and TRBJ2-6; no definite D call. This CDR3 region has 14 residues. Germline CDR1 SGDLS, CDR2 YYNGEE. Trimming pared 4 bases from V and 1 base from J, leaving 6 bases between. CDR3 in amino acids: CASSLRSGANVLTF. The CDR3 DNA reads TGTGCCAGCAGCCTTAGATCTGGGGCCAACGTCCTGACTTTC.

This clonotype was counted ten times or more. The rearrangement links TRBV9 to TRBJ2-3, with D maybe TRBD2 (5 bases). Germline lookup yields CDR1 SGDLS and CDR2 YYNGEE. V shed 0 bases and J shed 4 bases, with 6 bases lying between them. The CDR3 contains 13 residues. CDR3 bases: TGTGCCAGCAGCGTAGCGGGGTCAGATACGCAGTATTTT. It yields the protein CASSVAGSDTQYF. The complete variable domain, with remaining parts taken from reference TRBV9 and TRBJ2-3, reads DSGVTQTPKHLITATGQRVTLRCSPRSGDLSVYWYQQSLDQGLQFLIQYYNGEERAKGNILERFSAQQFPDLHSELNLSSLELGDSALYFCASSVAGSDTQYFGPGTRLTVL.

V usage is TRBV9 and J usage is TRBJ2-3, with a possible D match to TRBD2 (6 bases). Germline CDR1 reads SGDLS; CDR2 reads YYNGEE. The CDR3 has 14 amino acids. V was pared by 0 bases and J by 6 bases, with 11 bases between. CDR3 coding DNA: TGTGCCAGCAGCGTAGATGGCCGGGGGGATACGCAGTATTTT. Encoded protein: CASSVDGRGDTQYF.

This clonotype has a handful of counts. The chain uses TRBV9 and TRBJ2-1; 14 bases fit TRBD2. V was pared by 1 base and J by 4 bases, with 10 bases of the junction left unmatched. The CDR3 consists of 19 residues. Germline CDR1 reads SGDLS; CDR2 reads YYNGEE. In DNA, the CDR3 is TGTGCCAGCAGCGTACTGACTAGCGGGGGGGGCGGAGATTACAATGAGCAGTTCTTC. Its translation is CASSVLTSGGGGDYNEQFF.

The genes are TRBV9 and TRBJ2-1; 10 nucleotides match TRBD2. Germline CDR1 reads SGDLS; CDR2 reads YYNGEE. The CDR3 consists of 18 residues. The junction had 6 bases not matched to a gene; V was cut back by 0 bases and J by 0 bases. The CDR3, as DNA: TGTGCCAGCAGCGTAGGCAGCGGGGGGGCCAGCTCCTACAATGAGCAGTTCTTC. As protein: CASSVGSGGASSYNEQFF.

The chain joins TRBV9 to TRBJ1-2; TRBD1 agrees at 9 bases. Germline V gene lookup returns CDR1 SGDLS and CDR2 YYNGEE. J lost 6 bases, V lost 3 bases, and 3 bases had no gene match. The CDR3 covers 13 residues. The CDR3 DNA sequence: TGTGCCAGCAGCGCCCGACAGGGGGATGGCTACACCTTC. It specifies CASSARQGDGYTF.

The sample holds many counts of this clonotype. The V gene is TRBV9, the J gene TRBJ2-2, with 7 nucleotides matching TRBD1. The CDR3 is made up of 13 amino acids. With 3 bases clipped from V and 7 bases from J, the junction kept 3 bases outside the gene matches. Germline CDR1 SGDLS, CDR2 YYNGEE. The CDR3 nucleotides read TGTGCCAGCAGCGCCCGGGACAGCGGGGAGCTGTTTTTT. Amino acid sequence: CASSARDSGELFF.

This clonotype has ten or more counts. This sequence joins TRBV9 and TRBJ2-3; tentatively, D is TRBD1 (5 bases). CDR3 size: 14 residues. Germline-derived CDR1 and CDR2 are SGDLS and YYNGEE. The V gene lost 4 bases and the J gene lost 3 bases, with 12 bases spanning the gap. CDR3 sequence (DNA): TGTGCCAGCAGCCCCAGGGTTGGGACAGATACGCAGTATTTT. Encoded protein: CASSPRVGTDTQYF.

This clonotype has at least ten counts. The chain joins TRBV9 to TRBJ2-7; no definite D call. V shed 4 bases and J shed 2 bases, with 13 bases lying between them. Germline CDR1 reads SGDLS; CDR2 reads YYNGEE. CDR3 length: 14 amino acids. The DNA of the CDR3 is TGTGCCAGCAGCAGACGACACGAAACCTACGAGCAGTACTTC. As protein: CASSRRHETYEQYF.

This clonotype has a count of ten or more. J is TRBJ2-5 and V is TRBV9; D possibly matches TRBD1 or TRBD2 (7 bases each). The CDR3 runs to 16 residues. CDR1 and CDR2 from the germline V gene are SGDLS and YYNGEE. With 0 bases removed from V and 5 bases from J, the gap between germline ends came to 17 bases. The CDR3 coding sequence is TGTGCCAGCAGCGTAGATCAGGGGGGAGGGTCGGAGACCCAGTACTTC. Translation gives CASSVDQGGGSETQYF.

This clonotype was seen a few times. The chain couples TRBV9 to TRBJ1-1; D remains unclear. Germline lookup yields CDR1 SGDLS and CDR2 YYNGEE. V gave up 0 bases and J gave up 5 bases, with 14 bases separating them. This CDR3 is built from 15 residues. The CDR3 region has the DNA TGTGCCAGCAGCGTAGCTCCCGCCGCTGGGACTGAAGCTTTCTTT. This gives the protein CASSVAPAAGTEAFF. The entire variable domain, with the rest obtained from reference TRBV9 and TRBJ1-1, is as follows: DSGVTQTPKHLITATGQRVTLRCSPRSGDLSVYWYQQSLDQGLQFLIQYYNGEERAKGNILERFSAQQFPDLHSELNLSSLELGDSALYFCASSVAPAAGTEAFFGQGTRLTVV.

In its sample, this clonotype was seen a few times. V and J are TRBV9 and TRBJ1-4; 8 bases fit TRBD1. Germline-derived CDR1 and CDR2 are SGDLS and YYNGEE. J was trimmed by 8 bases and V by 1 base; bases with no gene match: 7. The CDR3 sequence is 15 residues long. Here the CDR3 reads CASSVTTGVQEKLFF. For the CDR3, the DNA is TGTGCCAGCAGCGTAACGACAGGGGTACAAGAAAAACTGTTTTTT.

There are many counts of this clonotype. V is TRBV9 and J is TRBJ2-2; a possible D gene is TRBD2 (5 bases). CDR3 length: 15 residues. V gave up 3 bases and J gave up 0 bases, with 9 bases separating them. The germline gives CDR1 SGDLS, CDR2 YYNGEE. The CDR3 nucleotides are TGTGCCAGCAGCGAAAGCGGTCCGAACACCGGGGAGCTGTTTTTT. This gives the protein CASSESGPNTGELFF.

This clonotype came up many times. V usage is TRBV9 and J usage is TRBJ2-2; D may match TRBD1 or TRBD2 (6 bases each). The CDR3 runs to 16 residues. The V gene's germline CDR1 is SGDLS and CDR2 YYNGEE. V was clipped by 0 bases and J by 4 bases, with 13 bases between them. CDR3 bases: TGTGCCAGCAGCGTAGCGGTCAGGGGAGGCACCGGGGAGCTGTTTTTT. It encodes CASSVAVRGGTGELFF.

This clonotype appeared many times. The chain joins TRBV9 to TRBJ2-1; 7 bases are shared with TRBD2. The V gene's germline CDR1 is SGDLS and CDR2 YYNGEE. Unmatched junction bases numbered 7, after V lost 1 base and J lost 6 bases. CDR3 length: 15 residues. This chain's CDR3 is CASSVSGGSGNEQFF. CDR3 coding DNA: TGTGCCAGCAGCGTATCCGGCGGGAGTGGCAATGAGCAGTTCTTC.

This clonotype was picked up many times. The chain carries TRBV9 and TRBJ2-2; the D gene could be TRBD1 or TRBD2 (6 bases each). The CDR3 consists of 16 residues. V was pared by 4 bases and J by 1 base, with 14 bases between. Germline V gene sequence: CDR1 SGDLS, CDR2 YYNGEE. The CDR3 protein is CASSSAGGMNTGELFF. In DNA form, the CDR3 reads TGTGCCAGCAGCTCTGCCGGGGGCATGAACACCGGGGAGCTGTTTTTT.

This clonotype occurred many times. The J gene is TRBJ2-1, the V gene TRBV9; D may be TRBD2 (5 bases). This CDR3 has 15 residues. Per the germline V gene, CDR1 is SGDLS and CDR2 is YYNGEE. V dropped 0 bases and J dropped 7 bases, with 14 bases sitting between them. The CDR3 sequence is CASSVVGERSNEQFF. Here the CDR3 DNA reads TGTGCCAGCAGCGTAGTGGGAGAGCGGAGTAATGAGCAGTTCTTC.

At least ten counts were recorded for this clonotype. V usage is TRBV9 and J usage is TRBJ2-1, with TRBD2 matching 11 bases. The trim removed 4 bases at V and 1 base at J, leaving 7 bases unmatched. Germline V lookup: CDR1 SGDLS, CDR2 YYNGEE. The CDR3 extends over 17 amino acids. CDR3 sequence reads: CASSIGTSGQSYNEQFF. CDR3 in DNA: TGTGCCAGCAGCATAGGGACTAGCGGTCAATCCTACAATGAGCAGTTCTTC. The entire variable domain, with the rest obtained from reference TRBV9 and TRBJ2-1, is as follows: DSGVTQTPKHLITATGQRVTLRCSPRSGDLSVYWYQQSLDQGLQFLIQYYNGEERAKGNILERFSAQQFPDLHSELNLSSLELGDSALYFCASSIGTSGQSYNEQFFGPGTRLTVL.

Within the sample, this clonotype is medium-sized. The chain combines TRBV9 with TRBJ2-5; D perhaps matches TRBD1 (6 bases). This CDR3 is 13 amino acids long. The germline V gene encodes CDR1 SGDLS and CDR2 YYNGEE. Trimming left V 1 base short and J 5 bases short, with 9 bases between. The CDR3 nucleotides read TGTGCCAGCAGCGTATCTGGACAGGAGACCCAGTACTTC. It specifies CASSVSGQETQYF. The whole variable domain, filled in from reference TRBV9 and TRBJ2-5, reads DSGVTQTPKHLITATGQRVTLRCSPRSGDLSVYWYQQSLDQGLQFLIQYYNGEERAKGNILERFSAQQFPDLHSELNLSSLELGDSALYFCASSVSGQETQYFGPGTRLLVL.

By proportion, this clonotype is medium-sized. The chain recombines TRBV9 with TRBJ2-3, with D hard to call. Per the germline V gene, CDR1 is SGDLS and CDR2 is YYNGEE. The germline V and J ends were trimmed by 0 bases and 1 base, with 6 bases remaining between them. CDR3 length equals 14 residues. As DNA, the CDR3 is TGTGCCAGCAGCGTAGAAACTGGCACAGATACGCAGTATTTT. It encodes CASSVETGTDTQYF.